This T cell receptor (beta chain) was documented in a study of CD8 T cell repertoires and HIV-1 epitope variants. Comment on this clone: What it binds is unknown.

This CDR3 contains 12 residues. CDR1 is KGHSH, CDR2 LQKENI, per germline. Trimming left V 2 bases short and J 4 bases short, with 6 bases between. Method: immunoSEQ multiplex PCR; TCRdb's copy keeps in-frame clones and lacks some. Of about 6,300 clones listed, around two thirds are singletons. The genes are TRBV18 and TRBJ2-7; D perhaps matches TRBD2 (6 bases). The sample was cultured CD8+ T cells derived from PBMCs. The sequence derives from a male donor with HIV. The CDR3 coding sequence is TGTGCCAGCTCACCAGGGGGGTACGAGCAGTACTTC. Amino acid sequence: CASSPGGYEQYF.